This TCR beta chain comes out of a study of shared clonotypes between healthy human individuals. Turning to this clone: Its antigen is unknown.

Profiled with immunoSEQ multiplex PCR; TCRdb holds only in-frame clones, not every one. The sample comprises 100,000 or so clones, roughly 66% of which are singletons, and roughly a quarter rests with the top ten. Study-level results: Four donors held approximately 4.6% of naive CD4 clonotypes in common.

Only Caucasian adults living in Nashville, Tennessee made up the donor group. The CDR3 runs 16 residues. The germline V gene has CDR1 SGHTS and CDR2 YDEGEE. V lost 4 bases, J lost 0 bases, and 6 bases stayed unmatched. The sequenced material came from memory CD8+ T cells sorted from blood. Subset reported: CD45RO+ cells pooled with CCR7-negative TemRA cells. The chain employs TRBV5-8 and TRBJ2-7, with 11 bases fitting TRBD2. The clonotype originates from a woman in her twenties or thirties in good health. In nucleotides, the CDR3 is TGTGCCAGCAGCCAAGATGGGACTAGCGGCTCCTACGAGCAGTACTTC. Protein product: CASSQDGTSGSYEQYF.